The clone carrying this T cell receptor beta chain was detected only once. Its antigen is unknown. The data belong to a study of T cell responses to AZD1222 COVID-19 vaccine. Study-level points and caveats: A mostly white British donor set with more females was recruited, and clonal diversity was possibly underestimated. All repertoire sampling was performed exclusively after the peak T cell response. Reportedly, nearly half the spike-specific TCRs target unmutated variant regions.

CDR3 length: 14 amino acids. The junction had 3 bases not matched to a gene; V was cut back by 6 bases and J by 1 base. Germline assignment: CDR1 MNHNY and CDR2 SVGAGI (reference sequence). Repertoires were generated with immunoSEQ multiplex PCR, while TCRdb's copy carries only in-frame clones and drops some. The table has approximately 140,000 clones, about 90% seen once. The chain carries TRBV6-6 and TRBJ2-1; 7 bases agree with TRBD1. The receptor was derived from an adult who received the MenACWY meningococcal vaccine as a control. The sequencing here drew on peripheral blood, taken 28 days after the second dose of the MenACWY control vaccine. The CDR3 region is CASRGTASYNEQFF. CDR3 DNA: TGTGCCAGCAGAGGGACAGCTTCCTACAATGAGCAGTTCTTC.